Listed below are T cell receptor beta chains from one sample, sequenced in a study of cytomegalovirus exposure and HLA in healthy donors. TCRdb keeps only in-frame clones here, not all; method: immunoSEQ multiplex PCR. The table records over 200,000 clones, 77% of them present only once. Sample: PBMCs. These receptor sequences come from an older woman in good health and CMV-seropositive. CDR3s include the opening cysteine and the closing phenylalanine or tryptophan. Fields, in order: D gene, V gene, clone size, J gene, CDR3 DNA, CDR3 protein. D genes are given only for firm matches. Rows give clone size only sometimes, using once, few, many, or a class for an expanded clone.

>TRBD1|TRBV5-1|once|TRBJ1-4
TGCGCCAGCAGCCCTGACTCGGGACAGGGCGAAAAACTGTTTTTT
CASSPDSGQGEKLFF
>TRBD1|TRBV7-9|-|TRBJ2-2
TGTTCCAGCAGCTCGAGACAGGGCGGAGGGGAGCTGTTTTTT
CSSSSRQGGGELFF
>TRBD1|TRBV9|-|TRBJ2-7
TGTGCCAGCAGCCCCCAGGGACAGGGCTATGTCTACGAGCAGTACTTC
CASSPQGQGYVYEQYF
>-|TRBV30|-|TRBJ1-3
TGTGCCTGGGACTTCCTGGCTGGAAACACCATATATTTT
CAWDFLAGNTIYF
>-|TRBV25-1|-|TRBJ1-6
TGTGCCAGCAGAGAGGCCGGGATCGGGAGTTCACCCCTCCACTTT
CASREAGIGSSPLHF
>-|TRBV6-4|-|TRBJ2-1
TGTGCCAGCAGTGACTCGTCTCGGGGGAGCTACAATGAGCAGTTCTTC
CASSDSSRGSYNEQFF
>TRBD2|TRBV2|-|TRBJ2-5
TGTGCCAGCCTAGTGGGAGGGGCGCGACGAGAGACCCAGTACTTC
CASLVGGARRETQYF
>TRBD2|TRBV18|-|TRBJ2-3
TGTGCCAGCTCACTCACTAGCGCAACTAGCACAGATACGCAGTATTTT
CASSLTSATSTDTQYF
>TRBD1|TRBV18|few|TRBJ1-1
TGTGCCAGCTCACAGGGGGCCGAAACTGAAGCTTTCTTT
CASSQGAETEAFF
>TRBD1|TRBV19|few|TRBJ1-1
TGTGCCAGTAGTCTCCCAGGACAGGGGGGCACTGAAGCTTTCTTT
CASSLPGQGGTEAFF
>-|TRBV7-3|-|TRBJ2-2
TGTGCCAGCAGCTTTTCTTTGGGGCTAACCGGGGAGCTGTTTTTT
CASSFSLGLTGELFF
>-|TRBV28|-|TRBJ2-7
TGTGCCAGCAGTCGGACAGCTCCTACGAGAGGGGAGCAGTACTTC
CASSRTAPTRGEQYF
>TRBD2|TRBV10-3|-|TRBJ2-1
TGTGCCATCAGTGATTTCACCGGGACTAGCGGGAGTCGGGTGGGTGAGCAGTTCTTC
CAISDFTGTSGSRVGEQFF
>TRBD1|TRBV6-5|once|TRBJ1-2
TGTGCCAGCAGTTACGCCGAAGGACAGGGGTATGGCTACACCTTC
CASSYAEGQGYGYTF
>-|TRBV28|once|TRBJ1-1
TGTGCCAGCAGTTTGGCCGTTAACACTGAAGCTTTCTTT
CASSLAVNTEAFF
>TRBD1|TRBV27|-|TRBJ1-1
TGTGCCAGCAGTCCAAAAACAGGGGCGGGCACTGAAGCTTTCTTT
CASSPKTGAGTEAFF
>-|TRBV15|-|TRBJ2-4
TGTGCCACCAGCAGAGATCCTGGGGGAGGCTTAAACATTCAGTACTTC
CATSRDPGGGLNIQYF
>TRBD1|TRBV4-1|-|TRBJ2-7
TGCGCCAGCAGCCGGGACAGCACGGCCTACGAGCAGTACTTC
CASSRDSTAYEQYF
>TRBD1|TRBV10-3|-|TRBJ2-1
TGTGCCATCAGTGCTTCCGAGGGACAGGGTGGGCACAATGAGCAGTTCTTC
CAISASEGQGGHNEQFF
>-|TRBV5-1|-|TRBJ1-1
TGCGCCAGCAGCATAGACACACCGACGAAAGCTTTCTTT
CASSIDTPTKAFF
>-|TRBV14|-|TRBJ1-2
TGTGCCAGCAGCCTGGACAAGAACTATGGCTACACCTTC
CASSLDKNYGYTF
>-|TRBV6-1|-|TRBJ1-2
TGTGCCAGCAACCCCGCGGGGACTAGCTATGGCTACACCTTC
CASNPAGTSYGYTF